The 8 T cell receptor beta chains in this list originate from one sample, sequenced in a study of cytomegalovirus exposure and HLA in healthy donors. In the PCR, 60 Vbeta and 13 Jbeta primers were used. Repertoires were generated with immunoSEQ multiplex PCR, while TCRdb's copy carries only in-frame clones and drops some. Here the sample spans fewer than 110,000 clones, roughly 70% being singletons. The sample comprised PBMCs. Receptors were obtained from a woman between 40 and 50 years old in good health and CMV-seropositive.

The chain joins TRBV7-9 to TRBJ1-4, with TRBD1 identical over 9 bases. After removal of 5 bases from V and 3 bases from J, the junction contained 7 bases not matched to a gene. Per the germline V gene, CDR1 is SEHNR and CDR2 is FQNEAQ (reference sequence). The CDR3 loop spans 16 amino acids. This CDR3 is CASSARDRAPNEKLFF. The CDR3 region has the DNA TGTGCCAGCAGCGCCCGGGACAGGGCACCTAATGAAAAACTGTTTTTT.

V is TRBV10-3 and J is TRBJ1-5; 11 nucleotides align to TRBD1. Looked up from germline, CDR1 is ENHRY and CDR2 is SYGVKD. The CDR3 is 14 residues long. Germline trimming cut 6 bases from V and 5 bases from J; bases unmatched to any gene: 3. DNA of the CDR3: TGTGCCATCAGCGGACAGGGGGCAGATCAGCCCCAGCATTTT. Translated, it gives CAISGQGADQPQHF.

The rearrangement uses TRBV6-5 and TRBJ1-6; TRBD1 might be the D (5 bases). Germline assignment: CDR1 MNHEY and CDR2 SVGAGI. There are 13 residues in the CDR3. V dropped 6 bases and J dropped 5 bases, with 8 bases sitting between them. CDR3 residues: CASRGLDNSPLHF. CDR3 in DNA: TGTGCCAGCAGGGGGCTGGATAATTCACCCCTCCACTTT.

The rearrangement links TRBV2 to TRBJ1-1; D possibly corresponds to TRBD1 (5 bases). The CDR3 has 13 residues. The V gene lost 4 bases and the J gene lost 3 bases, with 9 bases spanning the gap. Germline V lookup: CDR1 SNHLY, CDR2 FYNNEI. In nucleotides, the CDR3 is TGTGCCAGCAGTGTGGAGGGGCACACTGAAGCTTTCTTT. Amino acids: CASSVEGHTEAFF.

The chain employs TRBV30 and TRBJ2-1; D is perhaps TRBD2 (5 bases). The CDR3 contains 11 residues. Between the trimmed V and J ends, which lost 5 bases and 10 bases, there was a span of 12 bases. Looked up from germline, CDR1 is GTSNPN and CDR2 is SVGIG (reference sequence). The CDR3 reads CAWSPEGEQFF. The CDR3 nucleotides read TGTGCCTGGTCCCCCGAGGGAGAGCAGTTCTTC.

This chain uses TRBV4-3 with TRBJ2-3; 11 nucleotides match TRBD2. The junction had 12 bases not matched to a gene; V was cut back by 2 bases and J by 2 bases. The CDR3 consists of 19 residues. Germline lookup yields CDR1 LGHNA and CDR2 YSLEER. CDR3 sequence (DNA): TGCGCCAGCAGCCAACCCCCGGGGCTAGCGGGGGGACACACAGATACGCAGTATTTT. Residues: CASSQPPGLAGGHTDTQYF.

The chain uses TRBV9 and TRBJ1-6; weak D call: TRBD1 (5 bases). Trimming left V 2 bases short and J 2 bases short, with 11 bases between. This CDR3 has 16 residues. CDR1 and CDR2 from the germline V gene are SGDLS and YYNGEE. CDR3 DNA sequence: TGTGCCAGCAGCGTCGGGGGGTTCGCCTATAATTCACCCCTCCACTTT. This sequence encodes CASSVGGFAYNSPLHF.

This chain connects TRBV9 to TRBJ1-4; D is unclear. This CDR3 has 15 residues. Looked up from germline, CDR1 is SGDLS and CDR2 is YYNGEE. Trimming removed 4 bases at V and 4 bases at J, with 14 bases between. Here the CDR3 DNA reads TGTGCCAGCAGCATCGCGGCCGGGGTTAATGAAAAACTGTTTTTT. The encoded protein is CASSIAAGVNEKLFF.